These T cell receptor beta chains were read from a single sample in a study of Graves' ophthalmopathy and Graves' hyperthyroidism. TCRdb itself ran the multiplex PCR reads through MiXCR, one entry per CDR3 protein. The sample shows almost 750,000 distinct CDR3 sequences, approximately 40% of them seen only once. Sequenced material: peripheral blood. Every receptor here comes from an adult man with Graves' ophthalmopathy. Both conserved end residues are trimmed from each CDR3. The order of the fields is V gene, clone size, D gene, J gene, CDR3 protein. D genes are given only for firm matches. Not all rows give a size; the values are once, few, many and, for expanded clones, a class.

V: TRBV15
size: few
D: TRBD2
J: TRBJ2-2
CDR3: ATSRGGGEDTGELF

V: TRBV9
size: .
D: TRBD1
J: TRBJ2-1
CDR3: ASSVGDRGVHNEQF

V: TRBV9
size: .
D: TRBD1
J: TRBJ1-5
CDR3: ASSYSNVDRAGVPQH

V: TRBV29-1
size: .
D: TRBD1
J: TRBJ1-4
CDR3: SATGTGDEKLF

V: TRBV10-3
size: .
D: .
J: .
CDR3: APGQKVHNEQF

V: TRBV7-9
size: .
D: .
J: TRBJ2-7
CDR3: ASSHEVRAGDPDEQY

V: TRBV29-1
size: many
D: .
J: TRBJ1-2
CDR3: SVEVGGRMGAEGYT

V: TRBV9
size: few
D: .
J: TRBJ1-4
CDR3: ASSVEGRRGEKLF

V: TRBV5-4
size: few
D: .
J: TRBJ2-7
CDR3: ASSAQGSSDEQY

V: TRBV5-6
size: few
D: .
J: TRBJ2-5
CDR3: ASSDMGETQY

V: TRBV6-1
size: .
D: TRBD1
J: TRBJ1-2
CDR3: ASSAAGTAYGYT

V: TRBV2
size: .
D: .
J: TRBJ2-5
CDR3: ASSQDSFDPRETQY

V: TRBV7-9
size: .
D: TRBD1
J: TRBJ2-6
CDR3: ASSLPGQGISGANVLT

V: TRBV20-1
size: few
D: TRBD1
J: TRBJ2-7
CDR3: SAKQGAREQY

V: TRBV10-3
size: .
D: .
J: TRBJ1-1
CDR3: AISRDANTEAF

V: TRBV6-6
size: .
D: .
J: TRBJ2-6
CDR3: ASRKDASGANVLT

V: TRBV19
size: .
D: .
J: TRBJ1-1
CDR3: ASSMDPIRVNTEAF

V: TRBV13
size: .
D: .
J: TRBJ1-2
CDR3: ASSLNYRPNYGYT

V: TRBV7-7
size: .
D: TRBD1
J: TRBJ2-5
CDR3: ASSPPHRGQPQETQY

V: TRBV29-1
size: many
D: .
J: TRBJ1-4
CDR3: SVDNVGEVNEKLF

V: TRBV10-3
size: many
D: .
J: TRBJ1-2
CDR3: AISESASYGYT

V: TRBV7-9
size: .
D: .
J: TRBJ1-1
CDR3: ASRRATEAF

V: TRBV2
size: few
D: TRBD1
J: TRBJ1-4
CDR3: ASSAQGWEKKLF

V: TRBV29-1
size: many
D: TRBD1
J: TRBJ1-1
CDR3: SALTGGLGTEAF

V: TRBV10-1
size: many
D: .
J: TRBJ1-6
CDR3: ASITGRTGNSPLH

V: TRBV29-1
size: many
D: .
J: TRBJ1-2
CDR3: SVEVGPNYGYT

V: TRBV29-1
size: .
D: TRBD1
J: TRBJ2-7
CDR3: SVLTGGYEQY

V: TRBV29-1
size: many
D: .
J: TRBJ1-2
CDR3: SGTSDGHYGYT

V: TRBV11-2
size: .
D: .
J: .
CDR3: ASSLRPGADNEQF

V: TRBV28
size: .
D: .
J: TRBJ1-5
CDR3: ASLAGLHQPQH

V: TRBV2
size: .
D: TRBD1
J: TRBJ2-7
CDR3: ASRETGKTYEQY

V: TRBV11-1
size: many
D: .
J: TRBJ2-5
CDR3: ASSAAQETQY

V: TRBV2
size: many
D: TRBD1
J: TRBJ1-4
CDR3: ASSGEPGQASNEKLF

V: TRBV10-3
size: .
D: .
J: TRBJ2-3
CDR3: AISGGSTDTQY

V: TRBV15
size: many
D: .
J: TRBJ1-5
CDR3: ATSRDVTGRGSNQPQH

V: TRBV10-1
size: many
D: TRBD1
J: TRBJ2-2
CDR3: ASSYGQVTGELF

V: TRBV20-1
size: few
D: TRBD1
J: TRBJ2-7
CDR3: SAPIRDRGFEQY

V: TRBV7-4
size: .
D: .
J: TRBJ1-1
CDR3: ASSSCRGDEDTEAF

V: TRBV10-3
size: many
D: TRBD1
J: TRBJ1-3
CDR3: AVRQGASPGNTIY

V: TRBV6-5
size: .
D: TRBD1
J: TRBJ1-6
CDR3: ASTTGTGISPLH

V: TRBV29-1
size: .
D: .
J: TRBJ2-3
CDR3: SVDDRRRTSTDTQY

V: TRBV7-2
size: .
D: TRBD1
J: TRBJ2-7
CDR3: ASSLRDSDMYEQY

V: TRBV9
size: .
D: TRBD1
J: TRBJ2-7
CDR3: ASSPETGGYEQY

V: TRBV20-1
size: .
D: TRBD1
J: TRBJ2-7
CDR3: SPTGAESYEQY

V: TRBV6-5
size: .
D: .
J: TRBJ2-5
CDR3: ASSYSRDRDLQETQY

V: TRBV7-9
size: .
D: .
J: TRBJ2-7
CDR3: ASSRILHWGASEQY

V: TRBV20-1
size: few
D: .
J: TRBJ2-7
CDR3: SASLLEGNYEQY

V: TRBV25-1
size: .
D: TRBD1
J: TRBJ2-5
CDR3: ASSNRGQETQY

V: TRBV10-2
size: many
D: .
J: TRBJ2-5
CDR3: ASSSYRVRETQY

V: TRBV5-1
size: .
D: TRBD1
J: TRBJ1-4
CDR3: ASSPGTGGAYEKLF

V: TRBV11-2
size: many
D: .
J: TRBJ2-5
CDR3: ASSLERVGSRVAQY

V: TRBV2
size: .
D: .
J: TRBJ2-7
CDR3: AVPGDQGHTGEQY

V: TRBV29-1
size: many
D: TRBD1
J: TRBJ1-2
CDR3: SAIEGQDPRHGYT

V: TRBV2
size: few
D: TRBD1
J: TRBJ1-2
CDR3: ASKSGTGSSNYGYT